The 6 T cell receptor beta chains presented below share a single source sample, sequenced in a study of blood T cell repertoires in COVID-19. The repertoire was sequenced with immunoSEQ multiplex PCR; TCRdb's copy has only in-frame clones and lacks some. Among around 120,000 clones, 78% were seen once, and the ten largest hold approximately 2.4%. Sequenced sample: peripheral blood. The receptors originated from a man aged 65-85 years with acute or convalescent COVID-19.

This clone was picked up one time. J is TRBJ2-1 and V is TRBV9, with 7 bases fitting TRBD1. CDR1 SGDLS and CDR2 YYNGEE come from the germline V gene. The CDR3 totals 17 residues. Trimming cost V 4 bases and J 2 bases; bases outside gene matches: 12. DNA of the CDR3: TGTGCCAGCAGCTCCCGACAGGGCCCTATTACCTACAATGAGCAGTTCTTC. It specifies CASSSRQGPITYNEQFF. Based on the CDR3 plus reference TRBV9 and TRBJ2-1, the full variable domain is DSGVTQTPKHLITATGQRVTLRCSPRSGDLSVYWYQQSLDQGLQFLIQYYNGEERAKGNILERFSAQQFPDLHSELNLSSLELGDSALYFCASSSRQGPITYNEQFFGPGTRLTVL.

A note on this clone: An end of the junction does not agree with germline; a read error may underlie this. The genes are TRBV7-7 and TRBJ2-2, with D unclear. Per germline, CDR1 SSHAT and CDR2 FNYEAQ (reference sequence). The CDR3 loop spans 14 amino acids. CDR3 sequence (DNA): TGTGCTAGCAGCTTAGGCCCGGGTCCCGGGGAGCTGTTTTTT. This sequence encodes CASSLGPGPGELFF. Together with reference TRBV7-7 and TRBJ2-2, the CDR3 gives the full variable domain: GAGVSQSPRYKVTKRGQDVTLRCDPISSHATLYWYQQALGQGPEFLTYFNYEAQPDKSGLPSDRFSAERPEGSISTLTIQRTEQRDSAMYRCASSLGPGPGELFFGEGSRLTVL.

The chain recombines TRBV7-3 with TRBJ1-6; no clear D gene. In germline, CDR1 is SGHTA, CDR2 FQGTGA. With 2 bases removed from V and 11 bases from J, the gap between germline ends came to 10 bases. The CDR3 loop spans 13 amino acids. The CDR3 DNA follows: TGTGCCAGCAGCTTATCGCAAACAGCACCCCTCCACTTT. Encoded protein: CASSLSQTAPLHF.

The chain couples TRBV19 to TRBJ2-5; D gene uncertain. The CDR3 loop spans 14 amino acids. Trimming pared 4 bases from V and 2 bases from J, leaving 11 bases between. Germline-derived CDR1 and CDR2 are LNHDA and SQIVND (reference sequence). In DNA form, the CDR3 reads TGTGCCAGTAGTACCTCGGGTTTTCAAGAGACCCAGTACTTC. Residues: CASSTSGFQETQYF.

The chain carries TRBV7-8 and TRBJ1-1; D is perhaps TRBD1 (6 bases). The CDR3 runs to 17 residues. Trimming removed 3 bases from V and 4 bases from J, with 21 bases in between. Looked up from germline, CDR1 is SGHVS and CDR2 is FQNEAQ. The CDR3 sequence is CASSFGQGNGRGTEAFF. CDR3 sequence (DNA): TGTGCCAGCAGCTTTGGGCAAGGAAATGGCAGGGGCACTGAAGCTTTCTTT.

This clone was counted between two and nine times. The chain has TRBV7-3 and TRBJ2-1; a weak D match, TRBD1 (5 bases). CDR3 length: 15 amino acids. Looked up from germline, CDR1 is SGHTA and CDR2 is FQGTGA. Deletions cut 3 bases from V and 0 bases from J, with 9 bases between. The CDR3 bases are TGTGCCAGCAGCTTGAGACAGAGCTCCTACAATGAGCAGTTCTTC. Translating gives CASSLRQSSYNEQFF.